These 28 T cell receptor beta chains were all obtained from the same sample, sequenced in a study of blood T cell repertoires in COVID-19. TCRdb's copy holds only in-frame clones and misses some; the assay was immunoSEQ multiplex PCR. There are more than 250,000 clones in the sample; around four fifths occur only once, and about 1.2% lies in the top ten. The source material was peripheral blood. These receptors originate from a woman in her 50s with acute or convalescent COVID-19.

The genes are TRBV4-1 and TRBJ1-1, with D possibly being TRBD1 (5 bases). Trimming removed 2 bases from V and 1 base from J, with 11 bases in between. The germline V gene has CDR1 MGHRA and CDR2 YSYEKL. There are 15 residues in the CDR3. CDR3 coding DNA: TGCGCCAGCAGCCAATCGCAGGGCTCGAACACTGAAGCTTTCTTT. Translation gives CASSQSQGSNTEAFF.

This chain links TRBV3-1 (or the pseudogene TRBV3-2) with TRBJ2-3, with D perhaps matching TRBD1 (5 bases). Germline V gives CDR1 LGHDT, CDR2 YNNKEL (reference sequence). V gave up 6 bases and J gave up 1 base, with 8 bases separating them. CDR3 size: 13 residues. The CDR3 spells CASRSTGTDTQYF. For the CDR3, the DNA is TGTGCCAGCAGGTCGACAGGCACAGATACGCAGTATTTT.

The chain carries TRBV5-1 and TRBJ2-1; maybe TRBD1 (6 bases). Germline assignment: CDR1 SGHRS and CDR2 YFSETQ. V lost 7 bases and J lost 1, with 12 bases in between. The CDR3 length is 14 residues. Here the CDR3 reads CASFIQGSYNEQFF. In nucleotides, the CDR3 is TGCGCCAGCTTCATCCAGGGGTCCTACAATGAGCAGTTCTTC.

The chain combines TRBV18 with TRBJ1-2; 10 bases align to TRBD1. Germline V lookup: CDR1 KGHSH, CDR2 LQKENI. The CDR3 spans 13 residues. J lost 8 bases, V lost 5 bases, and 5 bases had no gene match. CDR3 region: CASSATGGWGYTF. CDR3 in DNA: TGTGCCAGCTCAGCGACAGGGGGCTGGGGCTACACCTTC.

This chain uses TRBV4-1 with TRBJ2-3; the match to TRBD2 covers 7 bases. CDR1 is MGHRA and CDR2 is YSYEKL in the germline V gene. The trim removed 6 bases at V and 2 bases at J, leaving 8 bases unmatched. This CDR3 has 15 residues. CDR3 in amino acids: CASSPAGTNTDTQYF. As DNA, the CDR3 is TGCGCCAGCAGTCCAGCCGGGACTAACACAGATACGCAGTATTTT.

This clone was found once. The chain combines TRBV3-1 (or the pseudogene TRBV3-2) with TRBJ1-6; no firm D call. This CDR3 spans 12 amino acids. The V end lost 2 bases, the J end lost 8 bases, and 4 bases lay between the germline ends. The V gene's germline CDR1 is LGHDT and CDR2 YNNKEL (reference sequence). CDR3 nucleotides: TGTGCCAGCAGCCAATATCATTCACCCCTCCACTTT. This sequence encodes CASSQYHSPLHF.

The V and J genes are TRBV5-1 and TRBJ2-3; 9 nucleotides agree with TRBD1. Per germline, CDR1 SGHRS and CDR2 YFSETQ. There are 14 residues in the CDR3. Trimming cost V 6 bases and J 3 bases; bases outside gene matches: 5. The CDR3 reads CASTPGQGTDTQYF. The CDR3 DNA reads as TGCGCCAGCACCCCGGGACAGGGAACAGATACGCAGTATTTT.

CDR3 bases: TGCGCCAGCAGCTGGGACCGACAGGGATCAGGTGGAAACACCATATATTTT. This encodes CASSWDRQGSGGNTIYF. The chain links TRBV5-1 to TRBJ1-3; 7 bases match TRBD1. V was clipped by 3 bases and J by 3 bases; unmatched bases: 12. The CDR3 is made up of 17 amino acids. Germline loops: CDR1 SGHRS, CDR2 YFSETQ.

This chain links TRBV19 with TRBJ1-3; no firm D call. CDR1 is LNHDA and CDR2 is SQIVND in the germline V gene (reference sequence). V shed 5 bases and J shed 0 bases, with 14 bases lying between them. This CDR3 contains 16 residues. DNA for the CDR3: TGTGCCAGTAGTCCCTTCGACGGGAGCTCTGGAAACACCATATATTTT. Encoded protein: CASSPFDGSSGNTIYF.

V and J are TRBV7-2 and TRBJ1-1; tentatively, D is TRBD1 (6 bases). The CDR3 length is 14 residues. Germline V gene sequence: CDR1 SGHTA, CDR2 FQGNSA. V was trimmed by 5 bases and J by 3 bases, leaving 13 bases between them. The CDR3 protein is CASSPGGADTEAFF. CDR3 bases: TGTGCCAGCAGCCCGGGGGGGGCAGACACTGAAGCTTTCTTT.

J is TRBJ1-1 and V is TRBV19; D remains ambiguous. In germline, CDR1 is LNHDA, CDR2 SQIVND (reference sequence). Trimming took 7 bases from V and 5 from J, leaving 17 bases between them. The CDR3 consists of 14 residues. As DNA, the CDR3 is TGTGCCAGTAAACCCCATCACGCGGAGACTGAAGCTTTCTTT. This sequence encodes CASKPHHAETEAFF.

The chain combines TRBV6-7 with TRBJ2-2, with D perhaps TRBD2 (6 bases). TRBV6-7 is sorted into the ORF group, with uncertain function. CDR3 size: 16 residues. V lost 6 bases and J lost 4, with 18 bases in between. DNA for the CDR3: TGTGCCAGCAGGATCAGGGACTCACTCATCACCGGGGAGCTGTTTTTT. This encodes CASRIRDSLITGELFF.

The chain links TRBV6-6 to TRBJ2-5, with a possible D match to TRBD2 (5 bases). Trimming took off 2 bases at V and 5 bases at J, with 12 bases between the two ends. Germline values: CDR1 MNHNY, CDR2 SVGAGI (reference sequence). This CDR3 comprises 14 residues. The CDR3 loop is CASSYTARGETQYF. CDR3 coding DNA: TGTGCCAGCAGTTACACCGCCAGAGGGGAGACCCAGTACTTC.

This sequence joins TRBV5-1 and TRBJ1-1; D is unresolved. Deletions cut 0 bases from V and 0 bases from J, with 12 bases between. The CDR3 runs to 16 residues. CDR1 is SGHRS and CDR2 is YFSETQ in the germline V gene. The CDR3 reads CASSLGSGYMNTEAFF. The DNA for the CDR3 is TGCGCCAGCAGCTTGGGGTCAGGTTATATGAACACTGAAGCTTTCTTT.

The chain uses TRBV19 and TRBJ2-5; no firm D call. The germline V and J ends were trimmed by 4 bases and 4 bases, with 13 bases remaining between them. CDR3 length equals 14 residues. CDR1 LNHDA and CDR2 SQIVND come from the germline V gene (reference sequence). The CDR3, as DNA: TGTGCCAGTAGTAGAACAAAAAGTGGAGAGACCCAGTACTTC. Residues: CASSRTKSGETQYF. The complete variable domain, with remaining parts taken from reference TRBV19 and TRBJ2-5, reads DGGITQSPKYLFRKEGQNVTLSCEQNLNHDAMYWYRQDPGQGLRLIYYSQIVNDFQKGDIAEGYSVSREKKESFPLTVTSAQKNPTAFYLCASSRTKSGETQYFGPGTRLLVL.

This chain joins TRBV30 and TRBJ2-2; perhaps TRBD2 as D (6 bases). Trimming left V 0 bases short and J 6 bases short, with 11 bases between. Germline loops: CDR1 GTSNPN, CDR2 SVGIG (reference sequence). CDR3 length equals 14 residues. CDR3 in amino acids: CAWSVLAGSGELFF. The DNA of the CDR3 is TGTGCCTGGAGTGTATTGGCGGGGTCCGGGGAGCTGTTTTTT.

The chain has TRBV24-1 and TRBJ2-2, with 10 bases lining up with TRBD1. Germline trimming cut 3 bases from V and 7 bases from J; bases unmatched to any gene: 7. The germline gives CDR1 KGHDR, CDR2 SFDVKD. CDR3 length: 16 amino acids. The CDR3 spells CATSDPSGQGVGELFF. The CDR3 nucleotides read TGTGCCACCAGTGATCCCAGCGGACAGGGGGTCGGGGAGCTGTTTTTT.

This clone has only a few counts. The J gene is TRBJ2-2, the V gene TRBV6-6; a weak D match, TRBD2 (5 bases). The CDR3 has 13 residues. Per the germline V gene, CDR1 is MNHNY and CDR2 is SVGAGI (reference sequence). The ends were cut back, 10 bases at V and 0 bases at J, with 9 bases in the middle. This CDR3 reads CATRTSNTGELFF. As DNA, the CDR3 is TGTGCCACCCGGACTTCGAACACCGGGGAGCTGTTTTTT.

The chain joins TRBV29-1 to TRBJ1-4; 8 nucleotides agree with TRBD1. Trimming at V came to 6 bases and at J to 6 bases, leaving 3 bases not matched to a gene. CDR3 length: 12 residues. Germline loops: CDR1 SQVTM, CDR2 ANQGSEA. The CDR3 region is CSVLDRDEKLFF. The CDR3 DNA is TGCAGCGTCCTGGACAGGGATGAAAAACTGTTTTTT. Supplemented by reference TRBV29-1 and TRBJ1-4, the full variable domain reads SAVISQKPSRDICQRGTSLTIQCQVDSQVTMMFWYRQQPGQSLTLIATANQGSEATYESGFVIDKFPISRPNLTFSTLTVSNMSPEDSSIYLCSVLDRDEKLFFGSGTQLSVL.

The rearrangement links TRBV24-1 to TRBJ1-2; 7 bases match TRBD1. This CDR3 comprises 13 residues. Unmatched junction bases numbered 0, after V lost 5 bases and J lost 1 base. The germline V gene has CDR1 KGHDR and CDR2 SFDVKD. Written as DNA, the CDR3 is TGTGCCACCAGTGGGGACAGTAACTATGGCTACACCTTC. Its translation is CATSGDSNYGYTF.

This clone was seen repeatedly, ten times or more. CDR3 bases: TGTGCCAACAGACAAGACAGGGGTGGAAACACCATATATTTT. It yields the protein CANRQDRGGNTIYF. The chain couples TRBV10-3 to TRBJ1-3; 8 nucleotides agree with TRBD1. This CDR3 has 14 residues. The germline gives CDR1 ENHRY, CDR2 SYGVKD. V dropped 10 bases and J dropped 3; count of bases not matched to a gene: 8.

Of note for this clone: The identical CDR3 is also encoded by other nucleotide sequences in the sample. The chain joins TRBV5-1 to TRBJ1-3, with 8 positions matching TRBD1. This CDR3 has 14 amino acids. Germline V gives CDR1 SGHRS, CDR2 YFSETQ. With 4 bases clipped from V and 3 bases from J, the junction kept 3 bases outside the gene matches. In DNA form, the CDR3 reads TGCGCCAGCAGCCCGGGGACAGGTGGAAACACCATATATTTT. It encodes CASSPGTGGNTIYF.

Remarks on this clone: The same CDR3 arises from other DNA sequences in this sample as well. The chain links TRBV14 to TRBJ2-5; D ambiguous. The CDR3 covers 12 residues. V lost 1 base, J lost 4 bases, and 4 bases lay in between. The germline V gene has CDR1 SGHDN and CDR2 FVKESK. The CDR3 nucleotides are TGTGCCAGCAGCCAAGTGAGAGAGACCCAGTACTTC. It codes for CASSQVRETQYF.

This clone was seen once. Here the CDR3 reads CASSVGGGAVDTQYF. CDR3 nucleotide sequence: TGTGCCAGCAGCGTAGGCGGGGGGGCAGTAGATACGCAGTATTTT. This chain links TRBV9 with TRBJ2-3; TRBD2 agrees at 9 bases. Trimming at V came to 0 bases and at J to 5 bases, leaving 4 bases not matched to a gene. CDR3 length equals 15 residues. Looked up from germline, CDR1 is SGDLS and CDR2 is YYNGEE. Using reference TRBV9 and TRBJ2-3 for the parts outside the CDR3, the full variable domain is DSGVTQTPKHLITATGQRVTLRCSPRSGDLSVYWYQQSLDQGLQFLIQYYNGEERAKGNILERFSAQQFPDLHSELNLSSLELGDSALYFCASSVGGGAVDTQYFGPGTRLTVL.

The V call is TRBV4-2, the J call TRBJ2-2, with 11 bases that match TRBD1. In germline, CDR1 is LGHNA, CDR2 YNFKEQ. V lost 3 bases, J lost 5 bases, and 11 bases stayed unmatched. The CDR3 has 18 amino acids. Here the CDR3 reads CASSQLQTGTGGTGELFF. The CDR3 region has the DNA TGTGCCAGCAGCCAGTTACAGACCGGGACAGGGGGAACCGGGGAGCTGTTTTTT.

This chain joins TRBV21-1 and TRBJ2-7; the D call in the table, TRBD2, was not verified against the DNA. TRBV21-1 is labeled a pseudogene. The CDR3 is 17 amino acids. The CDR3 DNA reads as TGTGCCAGCAGCAAAGATGAGCGGGCACGGGACCATTACGAGCAGTACGTC. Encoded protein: CASSKDERARDHYEQYV.

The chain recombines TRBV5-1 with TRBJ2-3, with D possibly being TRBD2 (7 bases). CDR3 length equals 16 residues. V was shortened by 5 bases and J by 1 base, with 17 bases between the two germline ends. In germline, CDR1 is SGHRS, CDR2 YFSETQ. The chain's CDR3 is CASSPDRGAGTDTQYF. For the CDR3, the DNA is TGCGCCAGCAGTCCGGACCGGGGGGCGGGCACAGATACGCAGTATTTT.

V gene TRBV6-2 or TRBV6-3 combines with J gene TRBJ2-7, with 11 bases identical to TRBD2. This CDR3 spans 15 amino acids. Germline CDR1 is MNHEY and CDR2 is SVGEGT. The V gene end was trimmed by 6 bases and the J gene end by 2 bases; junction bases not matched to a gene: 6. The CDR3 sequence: CASSLSGRAPYEQYF. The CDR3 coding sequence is TGTGCCAGCAGCCTTAGCGGGAGGGCCCCCTACGAGCAGTACTTC.